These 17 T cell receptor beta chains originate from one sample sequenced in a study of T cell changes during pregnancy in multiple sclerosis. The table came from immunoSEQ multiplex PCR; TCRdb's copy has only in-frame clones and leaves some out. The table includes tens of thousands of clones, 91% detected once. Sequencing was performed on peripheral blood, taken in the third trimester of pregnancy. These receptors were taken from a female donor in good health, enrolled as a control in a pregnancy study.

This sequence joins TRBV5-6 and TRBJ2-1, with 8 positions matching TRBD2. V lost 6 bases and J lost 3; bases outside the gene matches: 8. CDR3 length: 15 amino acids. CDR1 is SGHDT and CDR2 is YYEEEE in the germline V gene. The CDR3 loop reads CASTFRGGFYNEQFF. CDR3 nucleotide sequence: TGTGCCAGCACCTTTCGGGGGGGATTCTACAATGAGCAGTTCTTC.

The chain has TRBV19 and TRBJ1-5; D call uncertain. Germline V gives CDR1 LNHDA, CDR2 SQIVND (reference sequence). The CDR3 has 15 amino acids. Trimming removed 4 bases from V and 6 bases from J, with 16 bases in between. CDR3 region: CASSKVGRSAQPQHF. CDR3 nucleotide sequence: TGTGCCAGTAGTAAGGTGGGCAGGTCGGCTCAGCCCCAGCATTTT.

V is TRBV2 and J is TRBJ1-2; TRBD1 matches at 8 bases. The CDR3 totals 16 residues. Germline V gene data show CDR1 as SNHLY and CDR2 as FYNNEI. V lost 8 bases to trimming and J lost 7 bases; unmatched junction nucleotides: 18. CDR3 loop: CASGTAPRDRFFGYTF. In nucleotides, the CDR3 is TGTGCCAGCGGTACGGCACCCAGGGACAGGTTTTTTGGCTACACCTTC.

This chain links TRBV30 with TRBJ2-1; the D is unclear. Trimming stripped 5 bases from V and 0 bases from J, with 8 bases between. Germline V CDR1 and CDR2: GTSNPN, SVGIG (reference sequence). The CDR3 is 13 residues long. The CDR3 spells CAWVSSSYNEQFF. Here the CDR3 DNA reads TGTGCCTGGGTCTCCAGCTCCTACAATGAGCAGTTCTTC.

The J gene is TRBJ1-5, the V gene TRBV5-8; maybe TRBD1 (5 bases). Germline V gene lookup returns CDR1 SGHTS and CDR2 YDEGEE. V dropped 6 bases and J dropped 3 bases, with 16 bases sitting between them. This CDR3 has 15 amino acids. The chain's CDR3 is CASTRGVADNQPQHF. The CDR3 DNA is TGTGCCAGCACCCGGGGGGTGGCGGACAATCAGCCCCAGCATTTT.

The CDR3 nucleotides read TGCGCCAGCAGCCAAGATCCCCGGGGTTCACCCCTCCACTTT. This sequence encodes CASSQDPRGSPLHF. The chain is built from TRBV4-1 and TRBJ1-6, with no clear D. Germline CDR1 is MGHRA and CDR2 is YSYEKL. The CDR3 has 14 amino acids. The germline V and J ends were trimmed by 0 bases and 9 bases, with 9 bases remaining between them.

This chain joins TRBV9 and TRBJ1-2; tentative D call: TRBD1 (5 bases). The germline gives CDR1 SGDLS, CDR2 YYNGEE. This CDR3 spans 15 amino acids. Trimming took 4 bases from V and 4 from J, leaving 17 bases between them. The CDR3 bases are TGTGCCAGCAGCCCTTCCGCGACAGACCCCTATGGCTACACCTTC. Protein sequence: CASSPSATDPYGYTF.

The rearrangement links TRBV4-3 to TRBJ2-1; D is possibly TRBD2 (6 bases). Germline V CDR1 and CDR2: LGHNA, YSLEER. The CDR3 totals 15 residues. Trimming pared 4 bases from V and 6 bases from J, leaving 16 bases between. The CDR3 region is CASSPFGGAGNEQFF. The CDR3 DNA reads TGCGCCAGCAGCCCGTTCGGGGGAGCAGGCAATGAGCAGTTCTTC.

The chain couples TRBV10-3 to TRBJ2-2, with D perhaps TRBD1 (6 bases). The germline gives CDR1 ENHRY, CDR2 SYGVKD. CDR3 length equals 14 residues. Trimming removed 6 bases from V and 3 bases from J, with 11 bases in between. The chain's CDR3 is CAIRDSGDTGELFF. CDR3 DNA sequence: TGTGCCATCAGGGACTCAGGGGACACCGGGGAGCTGTTTTTT.

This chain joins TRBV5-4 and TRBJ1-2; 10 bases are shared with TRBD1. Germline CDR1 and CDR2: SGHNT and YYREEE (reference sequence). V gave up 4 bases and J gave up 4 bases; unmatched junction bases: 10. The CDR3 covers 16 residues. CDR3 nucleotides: TGTGCCAGCAGCCCGGCCGGGACAGGGGAAGCCTATGGCTACACCTTC. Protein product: CASSPAGTGEAYGYTF.

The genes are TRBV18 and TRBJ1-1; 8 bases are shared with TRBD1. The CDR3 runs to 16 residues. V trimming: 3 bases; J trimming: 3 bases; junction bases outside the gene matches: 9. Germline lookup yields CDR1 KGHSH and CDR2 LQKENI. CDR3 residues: CASSPGQGWIHTEAFF. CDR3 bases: TGTGCCAGCTCACCTGGACAGGGATGGATTCACACTGAAGCTTTCTTT.

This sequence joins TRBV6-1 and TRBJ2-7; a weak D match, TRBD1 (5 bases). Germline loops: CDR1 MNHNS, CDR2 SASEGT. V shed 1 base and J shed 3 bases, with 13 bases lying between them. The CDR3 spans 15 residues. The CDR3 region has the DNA TGTGCCAGCAGTGAAGGGGGCGCGGCCCTCTACGAGCAGTACTTC. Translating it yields CASSEGGAALYEQYF.

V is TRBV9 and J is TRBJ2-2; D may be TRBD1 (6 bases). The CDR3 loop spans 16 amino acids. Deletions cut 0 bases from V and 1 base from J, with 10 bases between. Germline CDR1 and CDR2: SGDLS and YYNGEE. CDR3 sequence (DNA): TGTGCCAGCAGCGTAGCAAGGGGGATGAACACCGGGGAGCTGTTTTTT. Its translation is CASSVARGMNTGELFF.

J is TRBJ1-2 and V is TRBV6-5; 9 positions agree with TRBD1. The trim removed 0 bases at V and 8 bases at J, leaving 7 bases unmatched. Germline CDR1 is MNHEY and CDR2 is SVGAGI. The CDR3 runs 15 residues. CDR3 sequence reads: CASSYSWGTGNGYTF. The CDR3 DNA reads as TGTGCCAGCAGTTACTCGTGGGGGACAGGGAACGGCTACACCTTC.

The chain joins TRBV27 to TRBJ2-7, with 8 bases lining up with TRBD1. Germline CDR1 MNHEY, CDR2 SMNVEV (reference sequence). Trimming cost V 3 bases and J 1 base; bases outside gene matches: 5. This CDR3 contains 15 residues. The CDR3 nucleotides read TGTGCCAGCAGTTTGGGACAGGTGTCTTCCTACGAGCAGTACTTC. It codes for CASSLGQVSSYEQYF.

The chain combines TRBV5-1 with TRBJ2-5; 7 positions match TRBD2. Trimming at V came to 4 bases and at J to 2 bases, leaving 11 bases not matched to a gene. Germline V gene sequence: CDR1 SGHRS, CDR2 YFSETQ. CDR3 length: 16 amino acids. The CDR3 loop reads CASSQLGGGAQETQYF. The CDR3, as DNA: TGCGCCAGCAGCCAGCTGGGCGGGGGAGCACAAGAGACCCAGTACTTC.

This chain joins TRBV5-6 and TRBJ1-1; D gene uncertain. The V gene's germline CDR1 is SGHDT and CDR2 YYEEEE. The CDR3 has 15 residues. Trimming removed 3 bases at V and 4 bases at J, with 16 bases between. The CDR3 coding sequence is TGTGCCAGCAGCTCCCGGGGAAGGGCTGGCACTGAAGCTTTCTTT. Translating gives CASSSRGRAGTEAFF.